The source of this TCR beta chain is a study of shared clonotypes between healthy human individuals. The CDR3 spans 13 residues. Germline V gives CDR1 SGHNT, CDR2 YYREEE (reference sequence). V lost 4 bases and J lost 5, with 9 bases in between. Method: immunoSEQ multiplex PCR; TCRdb's copy keeps in-frame clones and lacks some. The sample consists of 550,000 to 800,000 clones, approximately 79% of them appearing once. The chain employs TRBV5-4 and TRBJ2-2; D may be TRBD2 (5 bases). Specimen: memory CD4+ T cells sorted from blood. The subset here: CD45RA-negative fraction. This sequence originates from a woman between 25 and 40 years old in good health. CDR3 nucleotides: TGTGCCAGCAGCCGGCCGGGGACCGGGGAGCTGTTTTTT. This encodes CASSRPGTGELFF.